The 21 T cell receptor beta chains below all came from one sample that was sequenced in a study of preoperative IRX-2 immunotherapy in early breast cancer. The repertoire was sequenced with immunoSEQ multiplex PCR; TCRdb's copy has only in-frame clones and lacks some. Here the sample spans around 28,000 clones, around 87% being singletons. As to treatment: preoperative locoregional IRX-2 cytokine immunotherapy. Sample acquisition took place from a patient treated with IRX-2 immunotherapy. The receptors originated from a human donor with breast cancer.

The chain joins TRBV4-2 to TRBJ1-2, with TRBD1 identical over 7 bases. From germline, CDR1 is LGHNA and CDR2 YNFKEQ. The CDR3 is 14 residues long. With V trimmed by 3 bases and J by 3 bases, 4 bases remained unmatched. Here the CDR3 reads CASSHKGQYYGYTF. CDR3 DNA sequence: TGTGCCAGCAGCCACAAGGGACAGTACTATGGCTACACCTTC.

The rearrangement joins TRBV7-9 to TRBJ2-1; D gene uncertain. The CDR3 consists of 17 residues. V shed 5 bases and J shed 5 bases, with 22 bases lying between them. Germline values: CDR1 SEHNR, CDR2 FQNEAQ (reference sequence). The CDR3 reads CASSPFVTHFRNNEQFF. DNA for the CDR3: TGTGCCAGCAGCCCATTCGTGACACATTTCAGAAACAATGAGCAGTTCTTC.

CDR3 sequence (DNA): TGCGCCAGCAGCTCACCAACTAGGTCCTACGAGCAGTACTTC. Its protein is CASSSPTRSYEQYF. This chain uses TRBV5-1 with TRBJ2-7; perhaps TRBD2 as D (5 bases). The CDR3 runs 14 residues. CDR1 is SGHRS and CDR2 is YFSETQ in the germline V gene. Deletions cut 3 bases from V and 1 base from J, with 11 bases between.

The J gene is TRBJ2-2, the V gene TRBV11-2; TRBD2 matches at 9 bases. Germline CDR1 is SGHAT and CDR2 is FQNNGV. The CDR3 covers 15 residues. Losses at the gene ends were 5 bases for V and 5 bases for J; bases not matched to a gene: 6. CDR3 protein: CASSVIAGATGELFF. The DNA of the CDR3 is TGTGCCAGCAGCGTCATAGCGGGGGCTACCGGGGAGCTGTTTTTT.

This rearrangement joins TRBV7-7 to TRBJ2-1; 10 positions agree with TRBD2. V lost 5 bases to trimming and J lost 2 bases; unmatched junction nucleotides: 3. Germline CDR1 is SSHAT and CDR2 is FNYEAQ (reference sequence). This CDR3 spans 15 amino acids. CDR3 sequence (DNA): TGTGCCAGCAGCCTCGGACTAGCGGCCTACAATGAGCAGTTCTTC. This codes for CASSLGLAAYNEQFF.

The chain couples TRBV10-1 to TRBJ2-3, with D perhaps given as TRBD1 or TRBD2 (6 bases each). The CDR3 is 17 residues long. Trimming removed 0 bases at V and 2 bases at J, with 15 bases between. Germline CDR1 WNHNN, CDR2 SYGVQD (reference sequence). CDR3 sequence: CASSESKGGTTTDTQYF. The DNA of the CDR3 is TGCGCCAGCAGTGAGTCGAAGGGGGGAACCACCACAGATACGCAGTATTTT.

The rearrangement joins TRBV9 to TRBJ2-2, with 11 bases identical to TRBD2. V lost 0 bases and J lost 4; bases outside the gene matches: 2. This CDR3 has 16 amino acids. CDR1 and CDR2 (germline): SGDLS, YYNGEE. The CDR3 bases are TGTGCCAGCAGCGTAGCTAGCGGGAGGTCCACCGGGGAGCTGTTTTTT. Translated, it gives CASSVASGRSTGELFF. The whole variable domain, filled in from reference TRBV9 and TRBJ2-2, reads DSGVTQTPKHLITATGQRVTLRCSPRSGDLSVYWYQQSLDQGLQFLIQYYNGEERAKGNILERFSAQQFPDLHSELNLSSLELGDSALYFCASSVASGRSTGELFFGEGSRLTVL.

J is TRBJ1-2 and V is TRBV10-3; 7 bases are shared with TRBD1. The CDR3 runs 12 residues. CDR1 ENHRY and CDR2 SYGVKD come from the germline V gene. With V trimmed by 10 bases and J by 2 bases, 4 bases remained unmatched. CDR3 bases: TGTGCCACTAGACAGGGAAACTATGGCTACACCTTC. It is translated as CATRQGNYGYTF.

CDR3 region: CASSATGASYEQYF. CDR3 in DNA: TGTGCCAGCAGTGCGACAGGGGCATCCTACGAGCAGTACTTC. The V and J genes are TRBV6-1 and TRBJ2-7, with 8 nucleotides matching TRBD1. The CDR3 sequence is 14 residues long. V shed 4 bases and J 1 base; nucleotides not matched to a gene: 3. The germline gives CDR1 MNHNS, CDR2 SASEGT.

V gene TRBV16 combines with J gene TRBJ1-5, with TRBD1 matching over 7 bases. J gave up 9 bases and V 4 bases, and 15 bases lay outside the gene matches. The CDR3 runs 16 residues. Looked up from germline, CDR1 is KGHSY and CDR2 is FQNENV. CDR3 protein: CASSREGAFRGTPQHF. CDR3 nucleotides: TGTGCCAGCAGCCGTGAGGGGGCCTTCAGGGGGACGCCCCAGCATTTT.

The chain has TRBV19 and TRBJ1-5; 8 nucleotides agree with TRBD1. Trimming took 5 bases from V and 4 from J; bases not matched to a gene: 13. This CDR3 comprises 17 residues. Looked up from germline, CDR1 is LNHDA and CDR2 is SQIVND (reference sequence). The CDR3 sequence: CASSVGQGGVRNQPQHF. CDR3 bases: TGTGCCAGTAGTGTTGGACAGGGAGGAGTTAGAAATCAGCCCCAGCATTTT.

The chain recombines TRBV19 with TRBJ2-5, with 7 bases that match TRBD1. Germline assignment: CDR1 LNHDA and CDR2 SQIVND (reference sequence). The CDR3 spans 14 residues. Trimming at V came to 4 bases and at J to 2 bases, leaving 4 bases not matched to a gene. Here the CDR3 DNA reads TGTGCCAGTAGTAGGAACAGGGGACAAGAGACCCAGTACTTC. Translating gives CASSRNRGQETQYF.

The chain carries TRBV6-1 and TRBJ2-2, with 7 bases matching TRBD1. The junction had 3 bases not matched to a gene; V was cut back by 5 bases and J by 0 bases. There are 15 residues in the CDR3. Germline loops: CDR1 MNHNS, CDR2 SASEGT. The CDR3 is CASSRQGTNTGELFF. CDR3 sequence (DNA): TGTGCCAGCAGTCGACAGGGAACGAACACCGGGGAGCTGTTTTTT.

V gene TRBV19 combines with J gene TRBJ1-5; D uncertain. CDR1 is LNHDA, CDR2 SQIVND, per germline (reference sequence). This CDR3 is built from 13 residues. The V end was cut by 5 bases, the J end by 7 bases, with 12 bases between. The CDR3 DNA reads TGTGCCAGTAGTCGGGCCTTGGGGCAGCCCCAGCATTTT. Translating it yields CASSRALGQPQHF.

The chain uses TRBV19 and TRBJ2-3; TRBD2 agrees at 9 bases. CDR1 and CDR2 from the germline V gene are LNHDA and SQIVND (reference sequence). This CDR3 region has 16 residues. V shed 6 bases, J shed 2 bases, and the junction held 9 bases outside the gene matches. The DNA of the CDR3 is TGTGCCAGTAGGATTACCGGGACTAGCTACACAGATACGCAGTATTTT. It specifies CASRITGTSYTDTQYF.

This clone was observed once. The genes are TRBV6-6 and TRBJ2-7; TRBD1 aligns across 7 bases. With V trimmed by 0 bases and J by 3 bases, 5 bases remained unmatched. The CDR3 has 15 amino acids. Germline CDR1 MNHNY, CDR2 SVGAGI (reference sequence). In DNA form, the CDR3 reads TGTGCCAGCAGTTACTCGTTGCCAGGGGGCTACGAGCAGTACTTC. Its translation: CASSYSLPGGYEQYF.

This clone was counted a single time. The chain joins TRBV7-2 to TRBJ1-2, with a possible D match to TRBD1 (6 bases). With 5 bases removed from V and 4 bases from J, the gap between germline ends came to 17 bases. In germline, CDR1 is SGHTA, CDR2 FQGNSA. The CDR3 totals 15 residues. The CDR3 loop is CASSPGHDHSYGYTF. As DNA, the CDR3 is TGTGCCAGCAGCCCGGGACACGATCATTCCTATGGCTACACCTTC.

This CDR3 reads CASSLGVGNQPQHF. The CDR3 nucleotides are TGCGCCAGCAGCTTGGGAGTCGGCAATCAGCCCCAGCATTTT. The chain joins TRBV5-1 to TRBJ1-5, with D unclear. Germline V CDR1 and CDR2: SGHRS, YFSETQ. This CDR3 spans 14 amino acids. The germline V and J ends were trimmed by 0 bases and 2 bases, with 6 bases remaining between them.

V gene TRBV27 combines with J gene TRBJ1-2; perhaps TRBD1 as D (5 bases). Trimming stripped 5 bases from V and 2 bases from J, with 9 bases between. The CDR3 contains 13 residues. Germline-derived CDR1 and CDR2 are MNHEY and SMNVEV (reference sequence). The CDR3 region is CASSMDNNYGYTF. In DNA, the CDR3 is TGTGCCAGCAGTATGGACAACAACTATGGCTACACCTTC.

The CDR3 loop is CASSGGAGEEEYEQYF. For the CDR3, the DNA is TGTGCCAGCAGTGGGGGAGCGGGGGAGGAAGAGTACGAGCAGTACTTC. This chain links TRBV2 with TRBJ2-7; 8 bases line up with TRBD2. This CDR3 is 16 amino acids long. CDR1 is SNHLY and CDR2 is FYNNEI in the germline V gene. The V and J ends lost 4 bases and 4 bases, in that order; junction bases with no gene match: 12.

The rearrangement uses TRBV5-1 and TRBJ1-4; D is ambiguous. There are 14 residues in the CDR3. Germline CDR1 reads SGHRS; CDR2 reads YFSETQ. V lost 5 bases and J lost 1, with 9 bases in between. DNA of the CDR3: TGCGCCAGCAGAGGGTCAGTAACTAATGAAAAACTGTTTTTT. It yields the protein CASRGSVTNEKLFF.